The TCR beta chain under discussion was sequenced for a study of cytomegalovirus exposure and HLA in healthy donors. Study-level findings and limits: A classifier reportedly called cytomegalovirus status with high sensitivity and specificity.

The CDR3 is 14 residues long. CDR1 and CDR2 (germline): SGHRS, YFSETQ. The V and J ends lost 4 bases and 7 bases, in that order; junction bases with no gene match: 7. With 60 Vbeta and 13 Jbeta primers, the PCR was carried out. Authors' methods: Later, about 80 million unique TCR beta chains were counted in an analysis, and around 11 million of them were shared. Some clones are missing from TCRdb's copy, which holds only in-frame ones; the method was immunoSEQ multiplex PCR. Clone size and the V and J calls come from that table; the DNA yielded D and trimming. Its listing shows 75,000 to 85,000 clones. Each donor's status was that of a healthy bone marrow donor. A note on this clone: Its specificity is unknown.

The specimen sequenced was PBMCs. This clonotype was obtained from a young man in good health and CMV-seropositive. V is TRBV5-1 and J is TRBJ1-1, with 10 positions matching TRBD1. For the CDR3, the DNA is TGCGCCAGCAGCCGAGCCGGGACAGGGGTTGAAGCTTTCTTT. It codes for CASSRAGTGVEAFF.